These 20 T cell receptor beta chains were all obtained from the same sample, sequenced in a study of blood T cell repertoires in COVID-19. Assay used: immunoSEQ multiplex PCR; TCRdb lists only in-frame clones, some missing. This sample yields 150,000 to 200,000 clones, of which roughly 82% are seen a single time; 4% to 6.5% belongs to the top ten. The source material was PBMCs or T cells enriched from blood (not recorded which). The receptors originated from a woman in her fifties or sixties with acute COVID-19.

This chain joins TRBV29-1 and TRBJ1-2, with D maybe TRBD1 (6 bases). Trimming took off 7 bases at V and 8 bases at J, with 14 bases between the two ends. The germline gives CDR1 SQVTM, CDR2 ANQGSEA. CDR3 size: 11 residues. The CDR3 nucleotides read TGCAGCGCTTCGACAGGCGGAGGCTACACCTTC. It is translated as CSASTGGGYTF.

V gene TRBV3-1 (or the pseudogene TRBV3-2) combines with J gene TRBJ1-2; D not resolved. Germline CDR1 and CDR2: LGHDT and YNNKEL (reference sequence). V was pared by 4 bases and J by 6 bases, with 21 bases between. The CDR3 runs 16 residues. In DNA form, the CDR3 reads TGTGCCAGCAGCCCCGGGAACATCTTAAGTACAGATGGCTACACCTTC. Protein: CASSPGNILSTDGYTF.

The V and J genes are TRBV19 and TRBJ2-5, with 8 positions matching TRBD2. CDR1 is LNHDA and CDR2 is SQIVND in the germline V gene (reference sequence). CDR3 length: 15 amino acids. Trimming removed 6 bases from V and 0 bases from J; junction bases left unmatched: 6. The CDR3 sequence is CASRVSGVHQETQYF. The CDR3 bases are TGTGCCAGTAGGGTTAGCGGGGTTCACCAAGAGACCCAGTACTTC.

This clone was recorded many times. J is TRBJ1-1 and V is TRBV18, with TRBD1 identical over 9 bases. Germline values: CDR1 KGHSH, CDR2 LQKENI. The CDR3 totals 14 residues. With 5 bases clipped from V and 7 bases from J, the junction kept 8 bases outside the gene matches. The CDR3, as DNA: TGTGCCAGCTCATCCGGGACAGGGTGGGGTGAAGCTTTCTTT. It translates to CASSSGTGWGEAFF.

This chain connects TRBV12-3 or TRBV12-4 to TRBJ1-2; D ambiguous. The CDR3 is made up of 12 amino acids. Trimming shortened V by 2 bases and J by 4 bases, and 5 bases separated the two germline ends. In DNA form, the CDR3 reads TGTGCCAGCAGTTTAAAACTCTATGGCTACACCTTC. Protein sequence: CASSLKLYGYTF.

DNA of the CDR3: TGTGCCAGCAGTCAAACCGGACAGGGAGGGGGAGGCTACACCTTC. This gives the protein CASSQTGQGGGGYTF. J is TRBJ1-2 and V is TRBV2, with 8 bases identical to TRBD1. The V gene's germline CDR1 is SNHLY and CDR2 FYNNEI. This CDR3 has 15 residues. J gave up 8 bases and V 5 bases, and 13 bases lay outside the gene matches.

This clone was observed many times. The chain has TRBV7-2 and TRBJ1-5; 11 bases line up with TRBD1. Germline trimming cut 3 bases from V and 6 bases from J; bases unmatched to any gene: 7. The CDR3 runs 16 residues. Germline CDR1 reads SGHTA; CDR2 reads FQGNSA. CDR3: CASSFSGTGGGQPQHF. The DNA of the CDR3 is TGTGCCAGCAGCTTTTCCGGGACAGGGGGGGGTCAGCCCCAGCATTTT.

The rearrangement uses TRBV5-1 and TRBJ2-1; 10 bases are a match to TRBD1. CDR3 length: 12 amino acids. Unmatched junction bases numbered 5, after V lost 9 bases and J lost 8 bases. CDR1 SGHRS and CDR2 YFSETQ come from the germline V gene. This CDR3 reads CATGTGADEQFF. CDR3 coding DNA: TGCGCCACCGGGACAGGGGCCGATGAGCAGTTCTTC.

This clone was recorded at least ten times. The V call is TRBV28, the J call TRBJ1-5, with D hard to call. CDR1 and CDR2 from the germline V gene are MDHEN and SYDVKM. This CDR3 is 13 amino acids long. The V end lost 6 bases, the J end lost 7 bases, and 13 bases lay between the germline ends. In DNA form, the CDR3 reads TGTGCCAGCAGCCCTAATCCACGCCAGCCCCAGCATTTT. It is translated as CASSPNPRQPQHF.

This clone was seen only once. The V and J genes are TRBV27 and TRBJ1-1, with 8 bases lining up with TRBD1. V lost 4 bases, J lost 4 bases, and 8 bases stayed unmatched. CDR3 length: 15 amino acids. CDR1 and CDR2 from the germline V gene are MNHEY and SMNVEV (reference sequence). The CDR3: CASSSGQGAVTEAFF. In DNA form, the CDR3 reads TGTGCCAGCAGTTCAGGGCAGGGGGCGGTCACTGAAGCTTTCTTT.

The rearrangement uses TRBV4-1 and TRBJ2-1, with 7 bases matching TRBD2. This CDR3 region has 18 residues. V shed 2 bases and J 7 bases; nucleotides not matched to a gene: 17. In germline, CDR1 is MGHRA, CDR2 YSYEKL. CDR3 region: CASSQNPGGRDSRNEQFF. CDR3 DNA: TGCGCCAGCAGCCAAAATCCTGGCGGGAGAGATAGTAGGAATGAGCAGTTCTTC.

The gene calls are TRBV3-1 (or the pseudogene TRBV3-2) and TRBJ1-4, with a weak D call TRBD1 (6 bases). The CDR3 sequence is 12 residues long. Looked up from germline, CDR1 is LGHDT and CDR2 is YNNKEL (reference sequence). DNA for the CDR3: TGTCCCATGGGGACATTAAATGAAAAACTGTTTTTT. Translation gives CPMGTLNEKLFF.

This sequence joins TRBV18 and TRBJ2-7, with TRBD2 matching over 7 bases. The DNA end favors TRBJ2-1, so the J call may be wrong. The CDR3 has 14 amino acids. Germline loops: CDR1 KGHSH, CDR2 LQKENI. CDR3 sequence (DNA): TGTGCCAGCTCACCAAATCTAGCGGACAATGAGCAGTTCTTC. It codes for CASSPNLADNEQFF.

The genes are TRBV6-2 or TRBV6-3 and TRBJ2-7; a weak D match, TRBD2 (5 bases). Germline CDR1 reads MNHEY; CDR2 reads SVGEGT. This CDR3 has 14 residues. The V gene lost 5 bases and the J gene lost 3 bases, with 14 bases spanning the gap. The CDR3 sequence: CASSGAGGFYEQYV. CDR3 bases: TGTGCCAGCAGTGGTGCGGGTGGCTTCTACGAGCAGTACGTC.

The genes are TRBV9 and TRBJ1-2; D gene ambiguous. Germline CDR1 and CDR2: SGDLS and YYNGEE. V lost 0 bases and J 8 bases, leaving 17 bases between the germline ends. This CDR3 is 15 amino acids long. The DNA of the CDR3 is TGTGCCAGCAGCGTAGTTCAGGCAGCTAATGCGGGCTACACCTTC. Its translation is CASSVVQAANAGYTF.

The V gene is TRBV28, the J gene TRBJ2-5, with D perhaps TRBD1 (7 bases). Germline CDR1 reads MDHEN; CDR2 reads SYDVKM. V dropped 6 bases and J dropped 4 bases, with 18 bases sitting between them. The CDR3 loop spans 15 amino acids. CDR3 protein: CASSHPGQGGETQYF. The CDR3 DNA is TGTGCCAGCAGCCACCCGGGGCAGGGGGGAGAGACCCAGTACTTC.

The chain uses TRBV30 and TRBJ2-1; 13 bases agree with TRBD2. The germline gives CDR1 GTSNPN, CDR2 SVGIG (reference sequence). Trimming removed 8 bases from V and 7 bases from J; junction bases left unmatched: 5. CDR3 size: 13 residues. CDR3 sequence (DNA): TGTGCCGTGGGACTAGCGGGATTAAATGAGCAGTTCTTC. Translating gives CAVGLAGLNEQFF.

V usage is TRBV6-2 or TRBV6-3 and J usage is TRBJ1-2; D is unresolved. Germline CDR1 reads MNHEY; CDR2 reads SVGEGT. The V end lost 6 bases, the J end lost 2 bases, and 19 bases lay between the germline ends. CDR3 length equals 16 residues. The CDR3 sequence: CASSPFRDLRNYGYTF. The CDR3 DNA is TGTGCCAGCAGCCCTTTCCGGGATCTGAGAAACTATGGCTACACCTTC.

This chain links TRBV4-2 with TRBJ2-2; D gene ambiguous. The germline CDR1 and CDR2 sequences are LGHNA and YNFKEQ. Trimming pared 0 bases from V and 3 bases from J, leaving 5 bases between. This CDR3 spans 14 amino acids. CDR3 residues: CASSQEGYTGELFF. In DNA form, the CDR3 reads TGTGCCAGCAGCCAAGAGGGCTACACCGGGGAGCTGTTTTTT.

The CDR3 DNA is TGTGCCAGCAGCCAGGACAGGGCTGGCTACACCTTC. Residues: CASSQDRAGYTF. The rearrangement links TRBV5-5 to TRBJ1-2; 8 bases match TRBD1. This CDR3 has 12 residues. Trimming took 4 bases from V and 7 from J; bases not matched to a gene: 3. Per germline, CDR1 SGHKS and CDR2 YYEKEE (reference sequence).